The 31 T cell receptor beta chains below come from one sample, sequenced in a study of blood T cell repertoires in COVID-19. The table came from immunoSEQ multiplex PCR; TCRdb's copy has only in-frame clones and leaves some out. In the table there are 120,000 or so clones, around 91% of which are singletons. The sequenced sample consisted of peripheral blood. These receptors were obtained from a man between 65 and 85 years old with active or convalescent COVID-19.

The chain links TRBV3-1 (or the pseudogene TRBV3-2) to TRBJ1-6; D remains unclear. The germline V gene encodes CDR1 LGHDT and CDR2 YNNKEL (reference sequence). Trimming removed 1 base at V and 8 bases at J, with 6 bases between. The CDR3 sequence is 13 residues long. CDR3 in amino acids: CASSQGGDSPLHF. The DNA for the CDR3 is TGTGCCAGCAGCCAAGGCGGGGATTCACCCCTCCACTTT.

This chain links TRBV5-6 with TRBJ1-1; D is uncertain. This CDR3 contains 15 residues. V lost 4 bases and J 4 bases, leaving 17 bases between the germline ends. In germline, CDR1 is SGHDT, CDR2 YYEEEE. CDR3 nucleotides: TGTGCCAGCAGCCCCCCTGGGCAGGCGGGCACTGAAGCTTTCTTT. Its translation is CASSPPGQAGTEAFF.

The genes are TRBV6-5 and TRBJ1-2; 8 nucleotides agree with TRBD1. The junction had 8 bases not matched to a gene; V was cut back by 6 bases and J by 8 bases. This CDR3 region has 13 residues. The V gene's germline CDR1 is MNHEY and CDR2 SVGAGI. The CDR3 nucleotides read TGTGCCAGCAGGAAGACAGGGGAGGGAGGCTACACCTTC. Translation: CASRKTGEGGYTF.

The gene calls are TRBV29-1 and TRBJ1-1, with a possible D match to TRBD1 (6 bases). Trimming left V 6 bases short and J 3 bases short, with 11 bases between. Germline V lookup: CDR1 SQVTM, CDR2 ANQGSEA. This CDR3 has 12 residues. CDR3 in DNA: TGCAGCGTGCTGGGGGCATACACTGAAGCTTTCTTT. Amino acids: CSVLGAYTEAFF.

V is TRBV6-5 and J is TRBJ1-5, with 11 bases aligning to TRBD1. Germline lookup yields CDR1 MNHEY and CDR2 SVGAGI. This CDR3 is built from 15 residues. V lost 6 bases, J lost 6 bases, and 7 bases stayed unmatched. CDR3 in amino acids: CASSLGQGASQPQHF. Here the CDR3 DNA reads TGTGCCAGCAGCCTTGGACAGGGGGCTAGTCAGCCCCAGCATTTT.

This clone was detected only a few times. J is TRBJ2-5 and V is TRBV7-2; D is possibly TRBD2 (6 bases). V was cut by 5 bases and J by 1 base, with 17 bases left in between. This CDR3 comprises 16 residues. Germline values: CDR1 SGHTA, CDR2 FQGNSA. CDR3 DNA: TGTGCCAGCAGCCGCCTTAGCGGAGCTGTCCAAGAGACCCAGTACTTC. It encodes CASSRLSGAVQETQYF.

The CDR3 protein is CATSQGHKDRADTIYF. DNA of the CDR3: TGTGCCACCTCTCAGGGGCACAAGGACAGGGCGGACACCATATATTTT. The rearrangement uses TRBV15 and TRBJ1-3, with 8 bases that match TRBD1. The CDR3 is 16 amino acids. V was pared by 8 bases and J by 8 bases, with 17 bases of the junction left unmatched. Germline loops: CDR1 LNHNV, CDR2 YYDKDF (reference sequence).

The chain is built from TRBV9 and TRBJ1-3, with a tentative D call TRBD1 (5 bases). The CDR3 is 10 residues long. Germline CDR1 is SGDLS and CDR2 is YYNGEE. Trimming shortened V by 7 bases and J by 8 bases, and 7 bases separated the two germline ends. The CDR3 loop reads CASGGDTIYF. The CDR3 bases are TGTGCCAGCGGGGGGGACACCATATATTTT.

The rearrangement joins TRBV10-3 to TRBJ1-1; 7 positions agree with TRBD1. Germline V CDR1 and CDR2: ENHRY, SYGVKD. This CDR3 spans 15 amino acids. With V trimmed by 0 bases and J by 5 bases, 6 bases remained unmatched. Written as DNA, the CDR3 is TGTGCCATCAGTGAGTCGAGACAGGGAACAACTGAAGCTTTCTTT. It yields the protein CAISESRQGTTEAFF.

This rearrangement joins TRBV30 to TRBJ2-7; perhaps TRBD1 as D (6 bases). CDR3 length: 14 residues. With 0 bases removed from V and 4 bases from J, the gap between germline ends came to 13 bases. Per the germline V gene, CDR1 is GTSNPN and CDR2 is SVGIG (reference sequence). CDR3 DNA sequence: TGTGCCTGGAGTGTGGGCAGGGGCAGGTACGAGCAGTACTTC. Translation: CAWSVGRGRYEQYF. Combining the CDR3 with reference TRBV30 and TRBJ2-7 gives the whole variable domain SQTIHQWPATLVQPVGSPLSLECTVEGTSNPNLYWYRQAAGRGLQLLFYSVGIGQISSEVPQNLSASRPQDRQFILSSKKLLLSDSGFYLCAWSVGRGRYEQYFGPGTRLTVT.

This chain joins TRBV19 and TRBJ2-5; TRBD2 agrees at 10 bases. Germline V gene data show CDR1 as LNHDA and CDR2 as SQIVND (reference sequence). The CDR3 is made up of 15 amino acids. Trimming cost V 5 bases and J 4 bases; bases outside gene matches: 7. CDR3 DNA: TGTGCCAGTAGTCTCCAAGCGGGAGGGCCAGAGACCCAGTACTTC. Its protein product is CASSLQAGGPETQYF.

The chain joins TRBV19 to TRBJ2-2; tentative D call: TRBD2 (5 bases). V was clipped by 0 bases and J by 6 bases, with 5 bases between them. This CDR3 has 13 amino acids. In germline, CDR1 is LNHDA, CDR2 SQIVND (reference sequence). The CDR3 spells CASSIEGAGELFF. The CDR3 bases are TGTGCCAGTAGTATAGAGGGAGCCGGGGAGCTGTTTTTT.

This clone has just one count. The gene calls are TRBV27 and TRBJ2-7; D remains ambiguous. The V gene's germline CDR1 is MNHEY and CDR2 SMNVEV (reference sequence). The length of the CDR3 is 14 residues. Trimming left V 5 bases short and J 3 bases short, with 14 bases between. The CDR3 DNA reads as TGTGCCAGCAGTCCACCGGGTCCAAACTACGAGCAGTACTTC. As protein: CASSPPGPNYEQYF.

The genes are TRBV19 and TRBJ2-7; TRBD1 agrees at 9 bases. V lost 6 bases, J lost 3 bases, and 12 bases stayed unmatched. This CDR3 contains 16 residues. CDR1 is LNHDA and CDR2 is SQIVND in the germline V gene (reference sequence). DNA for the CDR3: TGTGCCAGTAGAACCACGGGGGGACAGGGTGTCTACGAGCAGTACTTC. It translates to CASRTTGGQGVYEQYF.

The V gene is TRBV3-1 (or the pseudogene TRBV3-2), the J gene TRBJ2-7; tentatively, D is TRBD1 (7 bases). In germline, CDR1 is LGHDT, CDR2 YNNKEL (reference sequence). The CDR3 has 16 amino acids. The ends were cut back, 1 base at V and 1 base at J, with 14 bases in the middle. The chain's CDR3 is CASSQGFGGQSYEQYF. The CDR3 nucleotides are TGTGCCAGCAGCCAAGGGTTCGGGGGACAGTCCTACGAGCAGTACTTC.

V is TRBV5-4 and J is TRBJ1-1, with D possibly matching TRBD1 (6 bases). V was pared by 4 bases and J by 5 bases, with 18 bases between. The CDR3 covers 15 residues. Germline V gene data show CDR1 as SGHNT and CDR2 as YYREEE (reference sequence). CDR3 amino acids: CASSPRRGEGTEAFF. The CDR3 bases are TGTGCCAGCAGCCCCCGGAGGGGGGAGGGTACTGAAGCTTTCTTT.

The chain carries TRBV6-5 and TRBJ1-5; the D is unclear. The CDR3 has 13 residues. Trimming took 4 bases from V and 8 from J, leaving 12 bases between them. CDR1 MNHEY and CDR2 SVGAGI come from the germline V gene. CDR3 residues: CASSLTSQEPQHF. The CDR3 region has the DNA TGTGCCAGCAGTTTAACCTCTCAGGAGCCCCAGCATTTT.

The DNA for the CDR3 is TGTGCCAGCAGCGTGAAACGACAGTGCACCTACGAGCAGTACTTC. Protein product: CASSVKRQCTYEQYF. The V and J genes are TRBV13 and TRBJ2-7; a possible D gene is TRBD1 (5 bases). In germline, CDR1 is PRHDT, CDR2 FYEKMQ (reference sequence). CDR3 length: 15 amino acids. The V and J ends lost 5 bases and 2 bases respectively, with 16 bases between them.

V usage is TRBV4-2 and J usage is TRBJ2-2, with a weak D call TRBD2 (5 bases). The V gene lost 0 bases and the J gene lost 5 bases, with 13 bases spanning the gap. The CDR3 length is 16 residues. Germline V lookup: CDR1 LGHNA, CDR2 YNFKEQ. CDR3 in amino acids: CASSQDSARGTGELFF. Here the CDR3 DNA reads TGTGCCAGCAGCCAAGATTCCGCAAGAGGGACCGGGGAGCTGTTTTTT.

The CDR3, as DNA: TGTGCCAGCAGTTTAAGTCGGGAAAACTCCTACGAGCAGTACTTC. Its protein product is CASSLSRENSYEQYF. This chain uses TRBV27 with TRBJ2-7, with a weak D call TRBD2 (5 bases). Deletions cut 2 bases from V and 0 bases from J, with 11 bases between. The CDR3 is 15 residues long. The V gene's germline CDR1 is MNHEY and CDR2 SMNVEV (reference sequence).

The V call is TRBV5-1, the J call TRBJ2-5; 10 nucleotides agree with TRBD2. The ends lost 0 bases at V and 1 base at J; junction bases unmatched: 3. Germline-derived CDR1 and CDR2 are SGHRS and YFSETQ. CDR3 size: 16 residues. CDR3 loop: CASSLVLAGGQETQYF. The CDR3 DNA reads TGCGCCAGCAGCTTGGTGTTAGCGGGGGGCCAAGAGACCCAGTACTTC.

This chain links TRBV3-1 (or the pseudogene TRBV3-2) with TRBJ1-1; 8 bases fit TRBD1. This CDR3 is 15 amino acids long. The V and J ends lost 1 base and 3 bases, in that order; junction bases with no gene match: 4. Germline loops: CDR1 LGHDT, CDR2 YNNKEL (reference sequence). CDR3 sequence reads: CASSQVGQGYTEAFF. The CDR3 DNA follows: TGTGCCAGCAGCCAAGTTGGACAGGGTTACACTGAAGCTTTCTTT.

Written as DNA, the CDR3 is TGTGCCACCAGCAGAGAACAGGGAGATCAGCCCCAGCATTTT. It encodes CATSREQGDQPQHF. The chain links TRBV15 to TRBJ1-5; a possible D gene is TRBD1 (6 bases). Germline loops: CDR1 LNHNV, CDR2 YYDKDF (reference sequence). V lost 0 bases and J 5 bases, leaving 8 bases between the germline ends. CDR3 length: 14 amino acids.

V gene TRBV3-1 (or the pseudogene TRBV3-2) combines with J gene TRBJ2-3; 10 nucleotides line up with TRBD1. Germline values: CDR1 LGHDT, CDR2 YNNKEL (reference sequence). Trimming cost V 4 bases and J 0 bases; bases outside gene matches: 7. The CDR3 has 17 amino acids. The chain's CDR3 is CASSLSGTGVSTDTQYF. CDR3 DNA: TGTGCCAGCAGCCTTTCTGGGACAGGGGTTAGCACAGATACGCAGTATTTT.

The CDR3 nucleotides read TGTGCCAGCAGCACCTCGGGACAGGGGGCCTATGGCTACACCTTC. It yields the protein CASSTSGQGAYGYTF. J is TRBJ1-2 and V is TRBV7-2; TRBD1 agrees at 12 bases. With V trimmed by 5 bases and J by 4 bases, 5 bases remained unmatched. This CDR3 contains 15 residues. Germline loops: CDR1 SGHTA, CDR2 FQGNSA. Based on the CDR3 plus reference TRBV7-2 and TRBJ1-2, the full variable domain is GAGVSQSPSNKVTEKGKDVELRCDPISGHTALYWYRQSLGQGLEFLIYFQGNSAPDKSGLPSDRFSAERTGGSVSTLTIQRTQQEDSAVYLCASSTSGQGAYGYTFGSGTRLTVV.

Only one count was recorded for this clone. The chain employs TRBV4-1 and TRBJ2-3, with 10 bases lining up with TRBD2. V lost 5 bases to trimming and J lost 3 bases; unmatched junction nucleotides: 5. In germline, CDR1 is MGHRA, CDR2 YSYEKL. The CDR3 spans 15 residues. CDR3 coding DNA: TGCGCCAGCAGCAACCTAGCGGGGGAGACAGATACGCAGTATTTT. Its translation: CASSNLAGETDTQYF.

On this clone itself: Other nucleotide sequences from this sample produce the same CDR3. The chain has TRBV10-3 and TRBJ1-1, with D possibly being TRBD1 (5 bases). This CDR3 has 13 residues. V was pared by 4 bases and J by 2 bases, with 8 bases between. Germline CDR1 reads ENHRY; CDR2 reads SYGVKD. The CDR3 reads CAISGTGNTEAFF. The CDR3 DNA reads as TGTGCCATCAGTGGAACAGGAAACACTGAAGCTTTCTTT.

The CDR3 DNA follows: TGTGCCAGTAGCCATACCTTCGGAGGTGATCAGCCCCAGCATTTT. The encoded protein is CASSHTFGGDQPQHF. The chain carries TRBV19 and TRBJ1-5; D gene ambiguous. Germline V gives CDR1 LNHDA, CDR2 SQIVND (reference sequence). The V end was cut by 6 bases, the J end by 5 bases, with 17 bases between. The CDR3 extends over 15 amino acids. Supplemented by reference TRBV19 and TRBJ1-5, the full variable domain reads DGGITQSPKYLFRKEGQNVTLSCEQNLNHDAMYWYRQDPGQGLRLIYYSQIVNDFQKGDIAEGYSVSREKKESFPLTVTSAQKNPTAFYLCASSHTFGGDQPQHFGDGTRLSIL.

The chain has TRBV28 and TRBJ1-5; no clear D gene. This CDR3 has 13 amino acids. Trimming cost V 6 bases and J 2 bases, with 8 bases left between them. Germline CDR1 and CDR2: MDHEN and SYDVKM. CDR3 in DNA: TGTGCCAGCAGCCCCTTCCGCAATCAGCCCCAGCATTTT. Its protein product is CASSPFRNQPQHF.

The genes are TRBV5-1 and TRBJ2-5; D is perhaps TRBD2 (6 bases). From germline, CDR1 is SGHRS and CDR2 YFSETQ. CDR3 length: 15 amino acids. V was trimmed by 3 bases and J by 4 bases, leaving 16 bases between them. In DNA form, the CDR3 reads TGCGCCAGCAGCTCGGGACTTTACCTGGGAGAGACCCAGTACTTC. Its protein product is CASSSGLYLGETQYF.

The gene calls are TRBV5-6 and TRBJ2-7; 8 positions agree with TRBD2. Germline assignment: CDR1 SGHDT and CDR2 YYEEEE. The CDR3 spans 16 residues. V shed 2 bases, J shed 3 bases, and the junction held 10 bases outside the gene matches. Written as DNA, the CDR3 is TGTGCCAGCAGCTTCCTACCGAGGACTAGCTTCTACGAGCAGTACTTC. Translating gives CASSFLPRTSFYEQYF.